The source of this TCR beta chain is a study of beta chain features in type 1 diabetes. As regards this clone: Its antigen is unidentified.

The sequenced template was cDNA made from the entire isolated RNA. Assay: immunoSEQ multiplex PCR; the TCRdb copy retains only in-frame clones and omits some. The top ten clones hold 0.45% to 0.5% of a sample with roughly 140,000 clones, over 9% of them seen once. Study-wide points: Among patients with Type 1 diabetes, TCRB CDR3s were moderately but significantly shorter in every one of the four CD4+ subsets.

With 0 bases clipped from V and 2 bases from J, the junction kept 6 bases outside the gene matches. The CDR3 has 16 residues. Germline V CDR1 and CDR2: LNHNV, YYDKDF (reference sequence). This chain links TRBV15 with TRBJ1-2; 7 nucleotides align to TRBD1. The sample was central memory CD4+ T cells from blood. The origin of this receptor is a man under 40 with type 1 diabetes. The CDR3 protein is CATSREGTAGNYGYTF. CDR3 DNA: TGTGCCACCAGCAGAGAGGGGACAGCAGGAAACTATGGCTACACCTTC.